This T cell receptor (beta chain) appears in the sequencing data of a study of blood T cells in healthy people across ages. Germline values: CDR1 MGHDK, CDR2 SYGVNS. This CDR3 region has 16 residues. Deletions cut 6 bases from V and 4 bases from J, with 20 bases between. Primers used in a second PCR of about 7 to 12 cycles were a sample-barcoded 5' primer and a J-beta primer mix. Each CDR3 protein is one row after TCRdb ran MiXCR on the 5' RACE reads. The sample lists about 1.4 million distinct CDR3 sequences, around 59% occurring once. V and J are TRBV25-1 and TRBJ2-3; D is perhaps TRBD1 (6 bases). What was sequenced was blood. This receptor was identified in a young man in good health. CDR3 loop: CASRETGYGLADTQYF. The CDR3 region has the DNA TGTGCCAGCAGGGAAACAGGGTACGGGCTGGCAGATACGCAGTATTTT.